This TCR beta chain is drawn from a study of OX40 agonist ivuxolimab in advanced cancers. On the study more broadly: Averaging roughly 60 years in age, with a range of roughly 20 to 79, the cohort was about 85% male. Partial responses occurred in Three dose-escalation patients, one with hepatocellular carcinoma and two with cutaneous melanoma.

V gave up 5 bases and J gave up 5 bases, with 13 bases separating them. The germline V gene encodes CDR1 SEHNR and CDR2 FQNEAQ (reference sequence). This CDR3 spans 13 amino acids. The method was immunoSEQ multiplex PCR; TCRdb's version includes in-frame clones alone and lacks a portion of them. This repertoire shows roughly 13,000 clones, about 86% found once; its top ten account for over 6.5%. The source is an adult with an advanced solid tumor such as melanoma, head and neck, liver or kidney cancer. V gene TRBV7-9 combines with J gene TRBJ2-7; D is ambiguous. The sequencing here drew on CD4+ or CD8+ T cells sorted from blood, taken in a trial of the OX40 agonist ivuxolimab. In nucleotides, the CDR3 is TGTGCCAGCAGCGACTCAGCTGGCCACGAGCAGTACTTC. This sequence encodes CASSDSAGHEQYF. Combining the CDR3 with reference TRBV7-9 and TRBJ2-7 gives the whole variable domain DTGVSQNPRHKITKRGQNVTFRCDPISEHNRLYWYRQTLGQGPEFLTYFQNEAQLEKSRLLSDRFSAERPKGSFSTLEIQRTEQGDSAMYLCASSDSAGHEQYFGPGTRLTVT.